The 17 T cell receptor beta chains below come from one sample, sequenced in a study of blood T cell repertoires in COVID-19. Assay: immunoSEQ multiplex PCR; the TCRdb copy retains only in-frame clones and omits some. Of around 140,000 clones in the sample, 84% were seen once. Material for sequencing was peripheral blood. Receptors were obtained from a woman in her sixties or seventies with acute or convalescent COVID-19.

This clone was recorded once. The chain is built from TRBV24-1 and TRBJ2-1, with 9 bases that match TRBD2. The ends lost 5 bases at V and 8 bases at J; junction bases unmatched: 9. Germline V lookup: CDR1 KGHDR, CDR2 SFDVKD. The CDR3 is 15 amino acids. DNA for the CDR3: TGTGCCACCAGTGTCTCCCTAGCGGGAAAAGATGAGCAGTTCTTC. As protein: CATSVSLAGKDEQFF.

The rearrangement links TRBV29-1 to TRBJ2-7; 9 bases line up with TRBD2. V lost 6 bases and J lost 7; bases outside the gene matches: 10. The length of the CDR3 is 13 residues. CDR1 SQVTM and CDR2 ANQGSEA come from the germline V gene. The CDR3, as DNA: TGCAGCGTGCTAGCGGGACTGGGGTATGAGCAGTACTTC. Encoded protein: CSVLAGLGYEQYF.

This rearrangement joins TRBV28 to TRBJ2-7; 10 positions match TRBD1. The CDR3 loop spans 16 amino acids. The junction had 10 bases not matched to a gene; V was cut back by 5 bases and J by 3 bases. Germline CDR1 is MDHEN and CDR2 is SYDVKM. The CDR3 here is CASSHGQGVEDYEQYF. The CDR3 coding sequence is TGTGCCAGCAGTCACGGACAGGGGGTCGAAGACTACGAGCAGTACTTC.

This sequence joins TRBV28 and TRBJ2-3, with D uncertain. This CDR3 is built from 12 residues. V shed 5 bases and J shed 2 bases, with 5 bases lying between them. The germline V gene has CDR1 MDHEN and CDR2 SYDVKM. The CDR3 coding sequence is TGTGCCAGCAGTCTAAACACAGATACGCAGTATTTT. It encodes CASSLNTDTQYF.

The chain joins TRBV10-3 to TRBJ1-2, with 10 bases aligning to TRBD1. Per the germline V gene, CDR1 is ENHRY and CDR2 is SYGVKD. The length of the CDR3 is 17 residues. Trimming removed 3 bases from V and 2 bases from J; junction bases left unmatched: 9. CDR3 amino acids: CAISDRQGARGNYGYTF. In nucleotides, the CDR3 is TGTGCCATCAGTGACCGACAGGGGGCTAGGGGGAACTATGGCTACACCTTC.

The chain has TRBV5-6 and TRBJ1-6; D is possibly TRBD1 (5 bases). V was trimmed by 6 bases and J by 8 bases, leaving 18 bases between them. CDR1 and CDR2 from the germline V gene are SGHDT and YYEEEE. This CDR3 contains 15 residues. Here the CDR3 reads CASTWGLGQYSPLHF. As DNA, the CDR3 is TGTGCCAGCACCTGGGGCCTGGGCCAATATTCACCCCTCCACTTT. The variable domain in full, with the rest retrieved from reference TRBV5-6 and TRBJ1-6, is DAGVTQSPTHLIKTRGQQVTLRCSPKSGHDTVSWYQQALGQGPQFIFQYYEEEERQRGNFPDRFSGHQFPNYSSELNVNALLLGDSALYLCASTWGLGQYSPLHFGNGTRLTVT.

V is TRBV28 and J is TRBJ1-4; TRBD1 aligns across 9 bases. The CDR3 length is 15 residues. Trimming took 5 bases from V and 7 from J; bases not matched to a gene: 8. CDR1 and CDR2 (germline): MDHEN, SYDVKM. CDR3 loop: CASSGADRGIEKLFF. The CDR3 DNA follows: TGTGCCAGCAGTGGAGCGGACAGGGGAATTGAAAAACTGTTTTTT.

This clone has only one observation. Other DNA sequences in this sample translate to the same CDR3. The V and J genes are TRBV2 and TRBJ1-2; D perhaps matches TRBD1 (6 bases). This CDR3 region has 13 residues. Trimming removed 4 bases from V and 2 bases from J, with 8 bases in between. Germline CDR1 SNHLY, CDR2 FYNNEI. The CDR3 loop reads CASSVQGNYGYTF. CDR3 sequence (DNA): TGTGCCAGCAGTGTCCAGGGGAACTATGGCTACACCTTC.

The V and J genes are TRBV7-6 and TRBJ2-1, with 7 bases identical to TRBD1. CDR3 length: 15 amino acids. J gave up 7 bases and V 2 bases, and 8 bases lay outside the gene matches. The V gene's germline CDR1 is SGHVS and CDR2 FNYEAQ. The CDR3 DNA sequence: TGTGCCAGCAGCTTAAATAGGGGGCCCCTTAATGAGCAGTTCTTC. It yields the protein CASSLNRGPLNEQFF.

The chain recombines TRBV29-1 with TRBJ2-2; unclear D gene. The V and J ends lost 4 bases and 1 base respectively, with 10 bases between them. Germline V gives CDR1 SQVTM, CDR2 ANQGSEA. The CDR3 contains 14 residues. This CDR3 is CSVVSVRNTGELFF. In DNA, the CDR3 is TGCAGCGTTGTGTCGGTTCGGAACACCGGGGAGCTGTTTTTT.

The chain employs TRBV11-2 and TRBJ1-4; weak D call: TRBD1 (6 bases). The V gene's germline CDR1 is SGHAT and CDR2 FQNNGV. This CDR3 is built from 15 residues. Trimming removed 5 bases from V and 12 bases from J, with 22 bases in between. For the CDR3, the DNA is TGTGCCAGCAGCCGTAGTCGACAGGCCGACCTTGAACTGTTTTTT. Its protein product is CASSRSRQADLELFF.

The chain links TRBV28 to TRBJ1-5, with 8 bases matching TRBD1. The J segment lost 14 bases and the V segment lost 5 bases, leaving 26 bases of the junction unmatched. Germline V gene data show CDR1 as MDHEN and CDR2 as SYDVKM. The CDR3 is 18 amino acids. CDR3 in DNA: TGTGCCAGCAGTCCATTCTCCCTCCAGGGGGCGTCGTCAAAATTTAAGCATTTT. The encoded protein is CASSPFSLQGASSKFKHF.

The V gene is TRBV5-1, the J gene TRBJ2-2, with D possibly TRBD2 on 6 matching bases. The CDR3 covers 17 residues. V dropped 1 base and J dropped 0 bases, with 13 bases sitting between them. Per germline, CDR1 SGHRS and CDR2 YFSETQ. The DNA of the CDR3 is TGCGCCAGCAGCTTGACCGCCGGGGGATCGAACACCGGGGAGCTGTTTTTT. Translated, it gives CASSLTAGGSNTGELFF.

The CDR3: CASMVLLGLANQETQYF. CDR3 DNA sequence: TGTGCCAGCATGGTCCTATTAGGGCTAGCGAACCAAGAGACCCAGTACTTC. The chain recombines TRBV2 with TRBJ2-5, with D possibly matching TRBD2 (6 bases). Looked up from germline, CDR1 is SNHLY and CDR2 is FYNNEI. This CDR3 comprises 17 residues. The V gene lost 7 bases and the J gene lost 0 bases, with 21 bases spanning the gap.

This clone was recorded a few times. V and J are TRBV11-3 and TRBJ2-1; 8 bases fit TRBD1. CDR1 and CDR2 (germline): SGHNT, YENEEA. CDR3 length equals 15 residues. V lost 5 bases to trimming and J lost 8 bases; unmatched junction nucleotides: 11. This chain's CDR3 is CASSTQGALRHEQFF. DNA for the CDR3: TGTGCCAGCAGCACCCAGGGGGCTCTACGTCATGAGCAGTTCTTC.

This chain connects TRBV19 to TRBJ2-5, with a weak D call TRBD2 (7 bases). Trimming left V 2 bases short and J 5 bases short, with 12 bases between. Germline values: CDR1 LNHDA, CDR2 SQIVND (reference sequence). The CDR3 runs to 14 residues. CDR3 nucleotide sequence: TGTGCCAGTAGTATAATAGGGGGGGGTGAGACCCAGTACTTC. Encoded protein: CASSIIGGGETQYF.

J is TRBJ2-2 and V is TRBV6-2 or TRBV6-3; TRBD2 aligns across 12 bases. The junction had 7 bases not matched to a gene; V was cut back by 4 bases and J by 1 base. The CDR3 extends over 18 amino acids. Germline-derived CDR1 and CDR2 are MNHEY and SVGEGT. CDR3 sequence reads: CASSFRLAGVRNTGELFF. DNA for the CDR3: TGTGCCAGCAGTTTTAGACTAGCGGGAGTACGGAACACCGGGGAGCTGTTTTTT.